The present entry profiles one TCR beta chain with its context. This record comes from a study of blood T cell repertoires in COVID-19. Study background: The analysed material was cDNA or gDNA that came from T cells, B-cell-depleted T cells, or PBMCs.

Measured with immunoSEQ multiplex PCR; TCRdb has only the in-frame clones, and not every one. Altogether around 66,000 clones are present, roughly 78% being singletons, with the ten largest covering around 9.7%. This CDR3 comprises 16 residues. This chain joins TRBV21-1 and TRBJ2-7; TRBD1, the table's D call, was not compared with the DNA. TRBV21-1 is a known pseudogene. This TCR came from a human donor in a cohort sampled during active COVID-19. Sequenced: peripheral blood. The CDR3 is CASSKGGDRVIYEQYF. CDR3 DNA sequence: TGTGCCAGCAGCAAAGGTGGGGACAGGGTTATCTACGAGCAGTACTTC.